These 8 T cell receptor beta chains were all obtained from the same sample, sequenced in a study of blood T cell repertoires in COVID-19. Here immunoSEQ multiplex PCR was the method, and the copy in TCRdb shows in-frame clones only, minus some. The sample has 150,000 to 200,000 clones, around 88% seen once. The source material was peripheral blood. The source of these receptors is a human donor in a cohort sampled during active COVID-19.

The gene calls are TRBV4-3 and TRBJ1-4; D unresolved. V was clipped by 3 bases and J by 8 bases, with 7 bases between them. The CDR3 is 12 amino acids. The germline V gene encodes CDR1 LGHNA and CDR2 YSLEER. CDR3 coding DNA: TGCGCCAGCAGCCAGGGAGGAGAAAAACTGTTTTTT. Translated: CASSQGGEKLFF.

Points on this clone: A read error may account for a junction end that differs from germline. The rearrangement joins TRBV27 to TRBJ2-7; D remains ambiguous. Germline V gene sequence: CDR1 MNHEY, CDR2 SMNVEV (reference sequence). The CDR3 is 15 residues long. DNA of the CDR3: TGTGCCAGCAGTCTCACCCTATTATCCTCCGACGAGCAGTACTTC. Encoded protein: CASSLTLLSSDEQYF.

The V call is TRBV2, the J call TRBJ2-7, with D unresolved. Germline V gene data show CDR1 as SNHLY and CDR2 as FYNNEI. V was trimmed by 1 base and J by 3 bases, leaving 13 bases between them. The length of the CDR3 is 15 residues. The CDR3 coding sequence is TGTGCCAGCAGTGAAGAGGTGGTCAGGAACTACGAGCAGTACTTC. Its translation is CASSEEVVRNYEQYF.

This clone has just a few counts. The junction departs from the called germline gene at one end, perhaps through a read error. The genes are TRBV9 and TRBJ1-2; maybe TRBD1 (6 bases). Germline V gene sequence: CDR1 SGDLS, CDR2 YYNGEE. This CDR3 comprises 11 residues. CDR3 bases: TGTGCCAGCAGCGTAGCGGGACAACTCTCCTTC. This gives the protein CASSVAGQLSF.

CDR3 sequence reads: CASSREGGPYEQYF. The CDR3 DNA reads as TGTGCCAGCAGCCGTGAGGGAGGGCCCTACGAGCAGTACTTC. The chain links TRBV3-1 (or the pseudogene TRBV3-2) to TRBJ2-7; 7 bases align to TRBD2. CDR1 and CDR2 (germline): LGHDT, YNNKEL (reference sequence). After removal of 4 bases from V and 2 bases from J, the junction contained 5 bases not matched to a gene. The CDR3 is 14 residues long.

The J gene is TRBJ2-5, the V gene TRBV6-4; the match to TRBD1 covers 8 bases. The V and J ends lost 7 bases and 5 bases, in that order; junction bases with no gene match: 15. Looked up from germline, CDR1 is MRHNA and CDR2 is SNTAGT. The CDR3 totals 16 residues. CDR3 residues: CASTPRQGARRETQYF. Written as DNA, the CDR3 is TGTGCCAGCACACCCCGCCAGGGGGCGAGGAGGGAGACCCAGTACTTC.

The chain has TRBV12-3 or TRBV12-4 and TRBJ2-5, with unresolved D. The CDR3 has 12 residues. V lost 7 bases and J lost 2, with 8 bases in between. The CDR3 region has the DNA TGTGCCAGCACCCTCGGGCAAGAGACCCAGTACTTC. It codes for CASTLGQETQYF.

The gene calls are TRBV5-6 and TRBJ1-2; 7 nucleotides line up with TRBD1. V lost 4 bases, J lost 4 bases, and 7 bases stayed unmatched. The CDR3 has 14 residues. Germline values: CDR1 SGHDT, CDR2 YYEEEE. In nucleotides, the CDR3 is TGTGCCAGCAGCACACAGGGGACTTCCTATGGCTACACCTTC. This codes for CASSTQGTSYGYTF.